One sample yielded the 9 T cell receptor beta chains listed below, sequenced in a study of cytomegalovirus exposure and HLA in healthy donors. Repertoires were generated with immunoSEQ multiplex PCR, while TCRdb's copy carries only in-frame clones and drops some. The table lists about 88,000 clones, roughly 84% of them singletons. Sequencing input: PBMCs. These receptors were obtained from a woman between 18 and 29 years old in good health and CMV-seropositive.

The DNA for the CDR3 is TGCGCCAGCAGTAGGGAGCATTATAATTCACCCCTCCACTTT. Protein: CASSREHYNSPLHF. The V call is TRBV10-2, the J call TRBJ1-6; D gene uncertain. Germline-derived CDR1 and CDR2 are WSHSY and SAAADI. This CDR3 region has 14 residues. Trimming shortened V by 5 bases and J by 4 bases, and 9 bases separated the two germline ends.

The CDR3 DNA follows: TGTGCCAGCAGCTCCACTGGGGGCCCGAACACTGAAGCTTTCTTT. This gives the protein CASSSTGGPNTEAFF. V usage is TRBV9 and J usage is TRBJ1-1; D perhaps matches TRBD1 (6 bases). Germline assignment: CDR1 SGDLS and CDR2 YYNGEE. This CDR3 is 15 amino acids long. V lost 4 bases to trimming and J lost 1 base, with 14 bases between them.

The chain has TRBV14 and TRBJ2-5, with TRBD2 matching 9 bases. Germline-derived CDR1 and CDR2 are SGHDN and FVKESK. With 2 bases clipped from V and 3 bases from J, the junction kept 4 bases outside the gene matches. The CDR3 consists of 15 residues. This CDR3 reads CASSQRPSGEETQYF. CDR3 nucleotide sequence: TGTGCCAGCAGCCAAAGGCCTAGCGGGGAAGAGACCCAGTACTTC.

The chain joins TRBV10-1 to TRBJ2-5, with a weak D call TRBD2 (6 bases). V shed 3 bases and J shed 5 bases, with 19 bases lying between them. The CDR3 spans 16 residues. Germline values: CDR1 WNHNN, CDR2 SYGVQD (reference sequence). CDR3 amino acids: CASSDNVRGSGETQYF. The CDR3 DNA is TGCGCCAGCAGTGACAATGTACGGGGGTCCGGGGAGACCCAGTACTTC.

The chain uses TRBV9 and TRBJ2-5; 9 nucleotides line up with TRBD1. The V segment lost 3 bases and the J segment 5 bases; nucleotides outside the gene matches: 8. Germline CDR1 reads SGDLS; CDR2 reads YYNGEE. This CDR3 has 15 residues. The CDR3 region has the DNA TGTGCCAGCAGCGCGGGGGACAGGGAATTGGAGACCCAGTACTTC. This translates into CASSAGDRELETQYF.

The chain couples TRBV5-1 to TRBJ2-6, with 7 bases matching TRBD1. This CDR3 has 16 residues. Looked up from germline, CDR1 is SGHRS and CDR2 is YFSETQ. Losses at the gene ends were 4 bases for V and 2 bases for J; bases not matched to a gene: 6. This CDR3 is CASSAQTGTGANVLTF. The CDR3 nucleotides are TGCGCCAGCAGCGCACAGACAGGGACTGGGGCCAACGTCCTGACTTTC.

The V gene is TRBV18, the J gene TRBJ1-1, with D possibly TRBD1 on 5 matching bases. The germline gives CDR1 KGHSH, CDR2 LQKENI. V was shortened by 3 bases and J by 1 base, with 12 bases between the two germline ends. CDR3 length: 15 residues. The CDR3 is CASSPRQQSNTEAFF. DNA of the CDR3: TGTGCCAGCTCACCCAGACAGCAATCGAACACTGAAGCTTTCTTT.

V usage is TRBV7-9 and J usage is TRBJ1-2; TRBD1 matches at 12 bases. V gave up 5 bases and J gave up 4 bases; unmatched junction bases: 11. The CDR3 is 17 amino acids. In germline, CDR1 is SEHNR, CDR2 FQNEAQ (reference sequence). CDR3 residues: CASSKRGQGAGGYGYTF. In DNA form, the CDR3 reads TGTGCCAGCAGCAAAAGGGGACAGGGGGCCGGAGGCTATGGCTACACCTTC.

The CDR3 here is CASRYASGNTIYF. The CDR3 coding sequence is TGTGCCAGCAGATATGCGTCTGGAAACACCATATATTTT. The V call is TRBV7-8, the J call TRBJ1-3; no reliable D call. The germline V and J ends were trimmed by 6 bases and 1 base, with 7 bases remaining between them. The CDR3 is 13 residues long. In germline, CDR1 is SGHVS, CDR2 FQNEAQ.